This T cell receptor (beta chain) was retrieved from a study of blood T cell repertoires in COVID-19. On the study more broadly: The origin of the acute and convalescent COVID-19 samples was the United States, Italy and Spain. T cells, B-cell-depleted T cells, or PBMCs provided the cDNA or gDNA that served as material.

Sequencing was performed with immunoSEQ multiplex PCR; in TCRdb, only in-frame clones are kept and a portion is missing. The sample lists some 100,000 clones, 80% to 90% occurring once. V was shortened by 2 bases and J by 10 bases, with 12 bases between the two germline ends. The CDR3 loop spans 13 amino acids. CDR1 is SGHDN and CDR2 is FVKESK in the germline V gene. The source material was peripheral blood. This sequence joins TRBV14 and TRBJ2-1; the D is unclear. This receptor was identified in a human donor in a cohort sampled during active COVID-19. DNA of the CDR3: TGTGCCAGCAGCCAATTGGGCGTTGGCGAGCAGTTCTTC. It encodes CASSQLGVGEQFF.